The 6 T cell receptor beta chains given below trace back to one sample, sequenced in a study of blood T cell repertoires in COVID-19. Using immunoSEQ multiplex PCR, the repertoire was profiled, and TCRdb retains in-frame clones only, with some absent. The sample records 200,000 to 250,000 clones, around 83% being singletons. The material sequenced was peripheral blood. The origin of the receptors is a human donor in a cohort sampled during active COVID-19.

CDR3 DNA: TGTGCCAGTTTAGATGGAGGAATCTCTGGGGCCAACGTCCTGACTTTC. This translates into CASLDGGISGANVLTF. The J gene is TRBJ2-6, the V gene TRBV28; a possible D gene is TRBD2 (5 bases). The CDR3 is 16 amino acids. V lost 9 bases and J lost 0, with 15 bases in between. Germline values: CDR1 MDHEN, CDR2 SYDVKM.

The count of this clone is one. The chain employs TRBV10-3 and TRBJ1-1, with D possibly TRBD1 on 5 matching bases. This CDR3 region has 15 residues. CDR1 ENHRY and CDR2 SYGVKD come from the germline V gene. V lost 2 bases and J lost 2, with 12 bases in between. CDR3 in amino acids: CAISEARQGNTEAFF. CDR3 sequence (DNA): TGTGCCATCAGTGAGGCGCGGCAGGGTAACACTGAAGCTTTCTTT.

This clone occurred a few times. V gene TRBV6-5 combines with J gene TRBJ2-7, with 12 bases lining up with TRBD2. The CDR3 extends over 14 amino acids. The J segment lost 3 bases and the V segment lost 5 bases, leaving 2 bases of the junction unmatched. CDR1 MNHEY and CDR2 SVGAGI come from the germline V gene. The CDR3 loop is CASSRTSGVYEQYF. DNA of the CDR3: TGTGCCAGCAGTAGGACTAGCGGGGTCTACGAGCAGTACTTC.

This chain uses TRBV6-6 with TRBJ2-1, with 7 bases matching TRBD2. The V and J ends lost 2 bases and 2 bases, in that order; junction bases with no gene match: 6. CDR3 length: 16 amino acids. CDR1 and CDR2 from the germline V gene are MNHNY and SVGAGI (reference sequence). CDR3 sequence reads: CASSYRGGSPYNEQFF. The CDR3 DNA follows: TGTGCCAGCAGTTACCGGGGCGGGAGTCCCTACAATGAGCAGTTCTTC.

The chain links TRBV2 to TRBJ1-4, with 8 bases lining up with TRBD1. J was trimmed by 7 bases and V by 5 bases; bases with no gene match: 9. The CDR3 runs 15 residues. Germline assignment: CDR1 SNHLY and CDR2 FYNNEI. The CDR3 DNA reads TGTGCCAGCAGTTTTCAGGGGGCGGTTCGTGAAAAACTGTTTTTT. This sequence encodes CASSFQGAVREKLFF.

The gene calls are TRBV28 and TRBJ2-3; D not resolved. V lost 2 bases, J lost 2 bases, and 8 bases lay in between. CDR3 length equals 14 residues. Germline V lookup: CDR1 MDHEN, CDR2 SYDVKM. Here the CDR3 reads CASSLREFTDTQYF. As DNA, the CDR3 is TGTGCCAGCAGTTTACGAGAATTCACAGATACGCAGTATTTT.